Listed below are T cell receptor beta chains from one sample, sequenced in a study of Ad26.COV2.S vaccination and SARS-CoV-2 variants. Libraries were prepared by immunoSEQ multiplex PCR; TCRdb keeps only in-frame clonotypes and omits some of them. The sample lists under 300,000 clones, approximately 90% occurring once. Sequenced material: peripheral blood, taken in a trial of Ad26.COV2.S vaccine versus placebo. Receptors originate from a person between 18 and 65 years old who received the Ad26.COV2.S COVID-19 vaccine or a placebo. Each CDR3 is given with its conserved first and last residue. The D gene is left open where the match is weak. Clone sizes are given selectively: once, few, many, or a class where the clone is expanded.

cdr3_aa: CASSPGTGVTGELFF
cdr3_nt: TGTGCCAGCAGCCCGGGGACAGGGGTAACCGGGGAGCTGTTTTTT
d_call: TRBD1
v_call: TRBV7-6
clone_size: .
j_call: TRBJ2-2

cdr3_aa: CASKRTGNEQFF
cdr3_nt: TGTGCTAGTAAGCGAACGGGCAATGAGCAGTTCTTC
d_call: .
v_call: TRBV12-3/TRBV12-4
clone_size: once
j_call: TRBJ2-1

cdr3_aa: CASSLSIGRGSLNTEAFF
cdr3_nt: TGTGCCAGCAGTTTATCGATCGGCAGGGGGAGTTTGAACACTGAAGCTTTCTTT
d_call: TRBD1
v_call: TRBV27
clone_size: .
j_call: TRBJ1-1

cdr3_aa: CATSDFGSPGQETQYF
cdr3_nt: TGTGCCACCAGTGATTTTGGCTCGCCGGGCCAAGAGACCCAGTACTTC
d_call: .
v_call: TRBV24-1
clone_size: once
j_call: TRBJ2-5

cdr3_aa: CASSVGQGSGNTIYF
cdr3_nt: TGTGCCAGCAGCGTAGGGCAGGGCTCTGGAAACACCATATATTTT
d_call: .
v_call: TRBV9
clone_size: .
j_call: TRBJ1-3

cdr3_aa: CASSPGQGNHEQYF
cdr3_nt: TGTGCCAGCTCACCAGGACAGGGTAACCACGAGCAGTACTTC
d_call: TRBD1
v_call: TRBV18
clone_size: .
j_call: TRBJ2-7

cdr3_aa: CASRQGDQPQHF
cdr3_nt: TGTGCCAGCAGGCAAGGGGATCAGCCCCAGCATTTT
d_call: .
v_call: TRBV28
clone_size: once
j_call: TRBJ1-5

cdr3_aa: CASSEVGSDSPLHF
cdr3_nt: TGTGCCAGCAGTGAGGTAGGGTCGGATTCACCCCTCCACTTT
d_call: .
v_call: TRBV6-4
clone_size: .
j_call: TRBJ1-6

cdr3_aa: CASSQAQVASYEQYF
cdr3_nt: TGTGCCAGCAGCCAAGCCCAGGTAGCTTCCTACGAGCAGTACTTC
d_call: .
v_call: TRBV4-2
clone_size: .
j_call: TRBJ2-7

cdr3_aa: CASSSDRGNTEAFF
cdr3_nt: TGTGCCAGTAGTTCGGACAGGGGGAACACTGAAGCTTTCTTT
d_call: TRBD1
v_call: TRBV19
clone_size: .
j_call: TRBJ1-1

cdr3_aa: CASSLAGGNQPQHF
cdr3_nt: TGTGCCAGCAGCTTAGCAGGGGGCAATCAGCCCCAGCATTTT
d_call: .
v_call: TRBV7-2
clone_size: once
j_call: TRBJ1-5

cdr3_aa: CASSFSLGRASLVHEQFF
cdr3_nt: TGTGCCAGCAGCTTCTCTTTGGGTCGGGCTAGCTTAGTCCATGAGCAGTTCTTC
d_call: .
v_call: TRBV7-2
clone_size: .
j_call: TRBJ2-1

cdr3_aa: CAISSGTSGRGETQYF
cdr3_nt: TGTGCCATCAGTTCCGGGACTAGCGGGAGAGGAGAGACCCAGTACTTC
d_call: TRBD2
v_call: TRBV10-3
clone_size: once
j_call: TRBJ2-5

cdr3_aa: CASSPRSYNSPLHF
cdr3_nt: TGTGCCAGCTCACCCAGATCCTATAATTCACCCCTCCACTTT
d_call: .
v_call: TRBV18
clone_size: .
j_call: TRBJ1-6

cdr3_aa: CAISSSGSLGNYGYTF
cdr3_nt: TGTGCCATCAGTAGCAGTGGCAGCCTTGGCAACTATGGCTACACCTTC
d_call: .
v_call: TRBV10-3
clone_size: .
j_call: TRBJ1-2

cdr3_aa: CASSETRPEDEQFF
cdr3_nt: TGTGCCAGCAGTGAAACTAGACCTGAGGATGAGCAGTTCTTC
d_call: .
v_call: TRBV2
clone_size: .
j_call: TRBJ2-1

cdr3_aa: CATITPPLAKNIQYF
cdr3_nt: TGCGCCACCATAACCCCTCCTCTAGCCAAAAACATTCAGTACTTC
d_call: .
v_call: TRBV5-1
clone_size: .
j_call: TRBJ2-4

cdr3_aa: CASSPANLAYNEQFF
cdr3_nt: TGTGCCAGCAGCCCGGCGAACTTAGCCTACAATGAGCAGTTCTTC
d_call: .
v_call: TRBV3-1/TRBV3-2
clone_size: .
j_call: TRBJ2-1

cdr3_aa: CASSNRGYTEAFF
cdr3_nt: TGTGCCAGTAGTAACAGGGGTTACACTGAAGCTTTCTTT
d_call: TRBD1
v_call: TRBV19
clone_size: .
j_call: TRBJ1-1

cdr3_aa: CASAAATNEKLFF
cdr3_nt: TGTGCCAGCGCAGCCGCAACTAATGAAAAACTGTTTTTT
d_call: .
v_call: TRBV6-6
clone_size: .
j_call: TRBJ1-4

cdr3_aa: CASSDRGTDTQYF
cdr3_nt: TGTGCCAGCAGTGATCGGGGCACAGATACGCAGTATTTT
d_call: .
v_call: TRBV6-4
clone_size: .
j_call: TRBJ2-3

cdr3_aa: CAISEVSRYEQYF
cdr3_nt: TGTGCCATCAGTGAGGTGTCCAGATACGAGCAGTACTTC
d_call: .
v_call: TRBV10-3
clone_size: .
j_call: TRBJ2-7

cdr3_aa: CASSLDSGSNEQFF
cdr3_nt: TGTGCCAGCAGCTTAGATTCAGGGAGTAATGAGCAGTTCTTC
d_call: .
v_call: TRBV7-2
clone_size: .
j_call: TRBJ2-1

cdr3_aa: CASSTDRAFSYEQYF
cdr3_nt: TGTGCCAGCAGCACGGACAGGGCCTTCTCCTACGAGCAGTACTTC
d_call: TRBD1
v_call: TRBV5-5
clone_size: .
j_call: TRBJ2-7

cdr3_aa: CASRTGTPRQFF
cdr3_nt: TGTGCCAGCAGAACCGGGACCCCCAGGCAGTTCTTC
d_call: .
v_call: TRBV6-6
clone_size: .
j_call: TRBJ2-1

cdr3_aa: CATSEIAGGLDTQYF
cdr3_nt: TGTGCCACCAGTGAGATAGCGGGGGGGCTAGATACGCAGTATTTT
d_call: TRBD2
v_call: TRBV24-1
clone_size: .
j_call: TRBJ2-3

cdr3_aa: CASSPATGNGYTF
cdr3_nt: TGTGCCAGCAGTCCAGCCACAGGGAACGGCTACACCTTC
d_call: .
v_call: TRBV6-5
clone_size: .
j_call: TRBJ1-2

cdr3_aa: CASSLVPGQGLYEQYF
cdr3_nt: TGCGCCAGCAGCTTGGTCCCCGGCCAGGGCCTTTACGAGCAGTACTTC
d_call: .
v_call: TRBV5-1
clone_size: .
j_call: TRBJ2-7

cdr3_aa: CASSQRGGNTEAFF
cdr3_nt: TGTGCCAGCAGCCAAAGGGGGGGAAACACTGAAGCTTTCTTT
d_call: .
v_call: TRBV7-3
clone_size: .
j_call: TRBJ1-1

cdr3_aa: CASSTRPLGYTF
cdr3_nt: TGTGCCAGCAGTACAAGGCCTCTGGGCTACACCTTC
d_call: .
v_call: TRBV28
clone_size: .
j_call: TRBJ1-2

cdr3_aa: CASGQTSETQYF
cdr3_nt: TGTGCCAGCGGCCAAACTTCGGAGACCCAGTACTTC
d_call: .
v_call: TRBV5-4
clone_size: .
j_call: TRBJ2-5

cdr3_aa: CASSQGGVGNQPQHF
cdr3_nt: TGCGCCAGCAGCCAAGGAGGGGTGGGCAATCAGCCCCAGCATTTT
d_call: .
v_call: TRBV4-3
clone_size: .
j_call: TRBJ1-5

cdr3_aa: CASSRWTSGSPETQYF
cdr3_nt: TGCGCCAGCAGCCGTTGGACTAGCGGGAGTCCGGAGACCCAGTACTTC
d_call: TRBD2
v_call: TRBV5-1
clone_size: .
j_call: TRBJ2-5

cdr3_aa: CSVDRGRDTQYF
cdr3_nt: TGCAGCGTGGACAGGGGGCGAGATACGCAGTATTTT
d_call: TRBD1
v_call: TRBV29-1
clone_size: .
j_call: TRBJ2-3

cdr3_aa: CASSLGIAGGRPDTQYF
cdr3_nt: TGCGCCAGCAGCCTGGGAATAGCGGGGGGGCGTCCAGATACGCAGTATTTT
d_call: TRBD2
v_call: TRBV5-1
clone_size: .
j_call: TRBJ2-3

cdr3_aa: CASSYRGPEAFF
cdr3_nt: TGTGCCAGCAGCTACAGGGGTCCTGAAGCTTTCTTT
d_call: TRBD1
v_call: TRBV11-2
clone_size: .
j_call: TRBJ1-1

cdr3_aa: CASSEQRGLAGPNTGELFF
cdr3_nt: TGCGCCAGCAGTGAGCAACGAGGACTAGCGGGGCCGAACACCGGGGAGCTGTTTTTT
d_call: TRBD2
v_call: TRBV10-1
clone_size: once
j_call: TRBJ2-2

cdr3_aa: CASSGFRGSDTEAFF
cdr3_nt: TGCGCCAGCAGCGGATTTAGGGGGTCGGACACTGAAGCTTTCTTT
d_call: .
v_call: TRBV4-1
clone_size: .
j_call: TRBJ1-1

cdr3_aa: CASSPSPEKLFF
cdr3_nt: TGTGCCAGCAGCCCATCCCCTGAAAAACTGTTTTTT
d_call: .
v_call: TRBV7-9
clone_size: .
j_call: TRBJ1-4

cdr3_aa: CASSFRGTSGYTF
cdr3_nt: TGTGCCAGCAGTTTCAGGGGGACCTCCGGCTACACCTTC
d_call: TRBD1
v_call: TRBV12-3/TRBV12-4
clone_size: .
j_call: TRBJ1-2

cdr3_aa: CATSERDRDTGELFF
cdr3_nt: TGTGCCACCAGTGAACGGGACAGAGACACCGGGGAGCTGTTTTTT
d_call: TRBD1
v_call: TRBV24-1
clone_size: once
j_call: TRBJ2-2

cdr3_aa: CASSPLGLGGDTQYF
cdr3_nt: TGTGCCAGCAGCCCACTCGGACTAGGGGGGGATACGCAGTATTTT
d_call: .
v_call: TRBV13
clone_size: .
j_call: TRBJ2-3

cdr3_aa: CASSQDPRDRGTQYF
cdr3_nt: TGCGCCAGCAGCCAAGATCCCCGGGACCGTGGGACCCAGTACTTC
d_call: .
v_call: TRBV4-3
clone_size: few
j_call: TRBJ2-5

cdr3_aa: CASSPGIGSEQYF
cdr3_nt: TGTGCCAGCAGTCCAGGGATCGGCTCCGAGCAGTACTTC
d_call: .
v_call: TRBV2
clone_size: .
j_call: TRBJ2-7

cdr3_aa: CSVATEAGGYTF
cdr3_nt: TGCAGCGTCGCAACTGAGGCGGGCGGCTACACCTTC
d_call: .
v_call: TRBV29-1
clone_size: .
j_call: TRBJ1-2

cdr3_aa: CASSLVGRALLTNYGYTF
cdr3_nt: TGTGCCAGCAGCTTAGTGGGGAGGGCCCTTCTTACTAACTATGGCTACACCTTC
d_call: .
v_call: TRBV7-8
clone_size: .
j_call: TRBJ1-2

cdr3_aa: CASSSRAVNEKLFF
cdr3_nt: TGTGCCAGCAGCTCCCGGGCCGTTAATGAAAAACTGTTTTTT
d_call: .
v_call: TRBV7-8
clone_size: .
j_call: TRBJ1-4

cdr3_aa: CAISGEGMNTEAFF
cdr3_nt: TGTGCCATCAGTGGGGAGGGTATGAACACTGAAGCTTTCTTT
d_call: .
v_call: TRBV10-3
clone_size: .
j_call: TRBJ1-1

cdr3_aa: CASSVGTSGGYNEQFF
cdr3_nt: TGTGCCAGCAGCGTAGGGACTAGCGGCGGATACAATGAGCAGTTCTTC
d_call: TRBD2
v_call: TRBV9
clone_size: once
j_call: TRBJ2-1

cdr3_aa: CSAVPGQGGELFF
cdr3_nt: TGCAGCGCGGTCCCGGGACAAGGCGGGGAGCTGTTTTTT
d_call: .
v_call: TRBV29-1
clone_size: once
j_call: TRBJ2-2

cdr3_aa: CASSSGGLAGVTGELFF
cdr3_nt: TGTGCCAGCAGCTCCGGGGGACTAGCGGGAGTTACCGGGGAGCTGTTTTTT
d_call: TRBD2
v_call: TRBV7-3
clone_size: .
j_call: TRBJ2-2

cdr3_aa: CASSSGLAGITDTQYF
cdr3_nt: TGTGCCAGCAGCTCCGGACTAGCGGGTATCACAGATACGCAGTATTTT
d_call: TRBD2
v_call: TRBV7-2
clone_size: .
j_call: TRBJ2-3

cdr3_aa: CASSINPTNTGELFF
cdr3_nt: TGTGCCAGCAGTATAAACCCGACGAACACCGGGGAGCTGTTTTTT
d_call: .
v_call: TRBV6-5
clone_size: .
j_call: TRBJ2-2